The 13 T cell receptor beta chains in this list originate from one sample, sequenced in a study of vaccination and CD4 T cells after COVID-19. These TCRs are of unknown antigen specificity. Sequence data for DNA of cultured CD4+ T cells were generated by the Oncomine TCR Beta short-read assay. Each CDR3 protein is one row after TCRdb ran MiXCR on the PCR reads. The sample shows 11,000 to 15,000 distinct CDR3 sequences, about 55% of them seen only once. The treatment is: roughly ten-day PBMC culture with coronavirus spike peptide pools or control peptides (ViraFEST assay). The material sequenced was CD4+ T cells from blood, cultured in vitro, taken before SARS-CoV-2 vaccination. Source of these receptors: a human donor who had recovered from COVID-19.

The chain links TRBV10-3 to TRBJ2-7; 10 bases align to TRBD1. The V segment lost 6 bases and the J segment 5 bases; nucleotides outside the gene matches: 4. The CDR3 has 13 residues. Per germline, CDR1 ENHRY and CDR2 SYGVKD. The CDR3 loop reads CAIRGQGWDEQYF. The CDR3 DNA follows: TGTGCCATCAGGGGACAGGGGTGGGACGAGCAGTACTTC.

The chain carries TRBV7-9 and TRBJ1-1; weak D call: TRBD1 (6 bases). Trimming shortened V by 4 bases and J by 1 base, and 13 bases separated the two germline ends. CDR1 is SEHNR, CDR2 FQNEAQ, per germline (reference sequence). The CDR3 length is 15 residues. CDR3 nucleotides: TGTGCCAGCAGCTGGTCCCGGGACACGAACACTGAAGCTTTCTTT. As protein: CASSWSRDTNTEAFF.

The chain combines TRBV19 with TRBJ2-7, with TRBD1 identical over 8 bases. The J segment lost 5 bases and the V segment lost 5 bases, leaving 8 bases of the junction unmatched. CDR3 length: 14 amino acids. Germline V gene lookup returns CDR1 LNHDA and CDR2 SQIVND (reference sequence). As DNA, the CDR3 is TGTGCCAGTAGTCCGACAGGGGAAGGGGACGAGCAGTACTTC. Its translation: CASSPTGEGDEQYF.

V and J are TRBV6-1 and TRBJ2-1; D is undetermined. The CDR3 length is 14 residues. Trimming left V 3 bases short and J 0 bases short, with 6 bases between. Germline CDR1 is MNHNS and CDR2 is SASEGT. For the CDR3, the DNA is TGTGCCAGCAGTGACACCTTCTCCTACAATGAGCAGTTCTTC. Protein: CASSDTFSYNEQFF.

This clonotype appeared a single time. The chain couples TRBV18 to TRBJ1-5; maybe TRBD1 (6 bases). The CDR3 totals 14 residues. With 4 bases removed from V and 3 bases from J, the gap between germline ends came to 10 bases. Germline V gene data show CDR1 as KGHSH and CDR2 as LQKENI. In DNA, the CDR3 is TGTGCCAGCTCACAGACAGGCCTCAATCAGCCCCAGCATTTT. This encodes CASSQTGLNQPQHF.

This clonotype has only a few counts. The J gene is TRBJ2-7, the V gene TRBV7-2, with D unresolved. Looked up from germline, CDR1 is SGHTA and CDR2 is FQGNSA. This CDR3 has 15 residues. V lost 1 base, J lost 0 bases, and 10 bases lay in between. The CDR3 coding sequence is TGTGCCAGCAGCTTAGAGCAGATGAACTCCTACGAGCAGTACTTC. The encoded protein is CASSLEQMNSYEQYF.

The chain joins TRBV7-3 to TRBJ1-1; D perhaps matches TRBD1 (6 bases). CDR1 is SGHTA and CDR2 is FQGTGA in the germline V gene. This CDR3 has 14 amino acids. Trimming removed 5 bases from V and 1 base from J, with 11 bases in between. The chain's CDR3 is CASSPGGQNTEAFF. The CDR3 coding sequence is TGTGCCAGCAGCCCGGGGGGACAGAACACTGAAGCTTTCTTT. The full variable domain, with the rest looked up from reference TRBV7-3 and TRBJ1-1, is GAGVSQTPSNKVTEKGKYVELRCDPISGHTALYWYRQSLGQGPEFLIYFQGTGAADDSGLPNDRFFAVRPEGSVSTLKIQRTERGDSAVYLCASSPGGQNTEAFFGQGTRLTVV.

The CDR3 protein is CATSDTRGTGYTDTQYF. The CDR3 nucleotides read TGTGCCACCAGTGATACTAGGGGGACAGGATACACAGATACGCAGTATTTT. The J gene is TRBJ2-3, the V gene TRBV24-1; 8 bases fit TRBD1. Germline CDR1 KGHDR, CDR2 SFDVKD. V trimming: 3 bases; J trimming: 2 bases; junction bases outside the gene matches: 9. There are 17 residues in the CDR3.

V gene TRBV10-3 combines with J gene TRBJ2-2, with 10 bases matching TRBD1. V was pared by 6 bases and J by 1 base, with 5 bases of the junction left unmatched. There are 16 residues in the CDR3. Per the germline V gene, CDR1 is ENHRY and CDR2 is SYGVKD. The CDR3 reads CAISRTGGRNTGELFF. In nucleotides, the CDR3 is TGTGCCATCAGCAGGACAGGGGGAAGGAACACCGGGGAGCTGTTTTTT.

The rearrangement uses TRBV6-1 and TRBJ1-5; maybe TRBD1 (5 bases). Trimming stripped 4 bases from V and 4 bases from J, with 11 bases between. CDR3 length: 14 residues. CDR1 and CDR2 (germline): MNHNS, SASEGT. CDR3 bases: TGTGCCAGCAGTGGATCGGGGGGAAATCAGCCCCAGCATTTT. It codes for CASSGSGGNQPQHF.

V is TRBV6-2 or TRBV6-3 and J is TRBJ2-1; a weak D match, TRBD2 (5 bases). Germline V gene data show CDR1 as MNHEY and CDR2 as SVGEGT. V lost 2 bases and J lost 4, with 12 bases in between. CDR3 length: 15 amino acids. CDR3 region: CASSYGSVRYNEQFF. The CDR3 DNA sequence: TGTGCCAGCAGTTACGGTAGCGTAAGGTACAATGAGCAGTTCTTC.

The chain couples TRBV20-1 to TRBJ2-2, with 11 nucleotides matching TRBD2. CDR3 length: 15 residues. Germline trimming cut 5 bases from V and 3 bases from J; bases unmatched to any gene: 5. Germline assignment: CDR1 DFQATT and CDR2 SNEGSKA (reference sequence). The CDR3 DNA follows: TGCAGTGCTCGCCCTAGCGGGAGGTACACCGGGGAGCTGTTTTTT. This gives the protein CSARPSGRYTGELFF.

The CDR3 DNA is TGCAGCGTTCAGGGGGACACAGATACGCAGTATTTT. This codes for CSVQGDTDTQYF. This chain joins TRBV29-1 and TRBJ2-3, with 7 bases lining up with TRBD1. The CDR3 has 12 amino acids. Germline CDR1 is SQVTM and CDR2 is ANQGSEA. Trimming took 5 bases from V and 2 from J; bases not matched to a gene: 1.